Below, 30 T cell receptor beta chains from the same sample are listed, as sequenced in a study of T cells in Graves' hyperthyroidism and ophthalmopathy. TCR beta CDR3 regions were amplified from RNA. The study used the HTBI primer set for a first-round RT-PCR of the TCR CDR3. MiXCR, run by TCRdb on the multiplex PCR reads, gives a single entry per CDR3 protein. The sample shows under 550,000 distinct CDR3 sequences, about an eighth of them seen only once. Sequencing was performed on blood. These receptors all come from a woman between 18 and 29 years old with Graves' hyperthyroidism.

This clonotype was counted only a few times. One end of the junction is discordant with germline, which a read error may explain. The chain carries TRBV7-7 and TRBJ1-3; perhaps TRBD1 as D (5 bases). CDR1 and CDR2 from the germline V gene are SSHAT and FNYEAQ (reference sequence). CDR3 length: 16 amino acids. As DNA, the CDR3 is TGTGCTAGCAGCCCGGACACCCTTAACTCTGGAAACACCATATATTTT. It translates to CASSPDTLNSGNTIYF.

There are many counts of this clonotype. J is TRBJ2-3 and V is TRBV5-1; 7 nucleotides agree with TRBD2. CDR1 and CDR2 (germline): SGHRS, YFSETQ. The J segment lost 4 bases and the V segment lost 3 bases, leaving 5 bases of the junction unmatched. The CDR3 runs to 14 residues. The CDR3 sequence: CASSSLADSDTQYF. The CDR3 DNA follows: TGCGCCAGCAGCTCGCTAGCGGACTCAGATACGCAGTATTTT.

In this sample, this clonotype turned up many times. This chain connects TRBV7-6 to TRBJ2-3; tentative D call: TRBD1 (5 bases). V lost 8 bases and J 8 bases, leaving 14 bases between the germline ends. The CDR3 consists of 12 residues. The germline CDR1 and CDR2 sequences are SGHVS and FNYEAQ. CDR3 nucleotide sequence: TGTGCCAGCTCAGAAGGGGCATTTACGCAGTATTTT. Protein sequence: CASSEGAFTQYF.

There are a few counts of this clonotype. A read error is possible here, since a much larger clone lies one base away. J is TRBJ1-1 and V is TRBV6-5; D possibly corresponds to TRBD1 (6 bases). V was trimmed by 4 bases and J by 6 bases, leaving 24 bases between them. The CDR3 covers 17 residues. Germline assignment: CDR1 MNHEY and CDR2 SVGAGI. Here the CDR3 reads CASSSAKLGGLYAEAFF. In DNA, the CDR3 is TGTGCCAGCAGTTCTGCAAAACTGGGGGGGCTGTACGCTGAAGCTTTCTTT.

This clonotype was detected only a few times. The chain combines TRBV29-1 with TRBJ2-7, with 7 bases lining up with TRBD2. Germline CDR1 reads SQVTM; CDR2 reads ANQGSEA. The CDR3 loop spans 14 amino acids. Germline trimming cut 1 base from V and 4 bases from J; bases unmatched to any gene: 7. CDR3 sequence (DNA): TGCAGCGTTGAAGCCGCGGGGGTGCAATACGAGCAGTACTTC. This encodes CSVEAAGVQYEQYF.

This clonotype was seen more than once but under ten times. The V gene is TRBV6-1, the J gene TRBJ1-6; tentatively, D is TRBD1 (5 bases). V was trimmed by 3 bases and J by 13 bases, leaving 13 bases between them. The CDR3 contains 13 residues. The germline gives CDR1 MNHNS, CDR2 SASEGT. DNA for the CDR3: TGTGCCAGCAGTGATGAGTGGGGCAATCCCCTCCACTTT. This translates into CASSDEWGNPLHF.

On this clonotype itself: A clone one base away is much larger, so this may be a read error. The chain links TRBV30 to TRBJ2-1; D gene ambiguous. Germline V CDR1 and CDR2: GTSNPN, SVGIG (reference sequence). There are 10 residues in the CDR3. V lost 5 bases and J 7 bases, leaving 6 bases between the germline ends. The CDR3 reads CAWRENEQFF. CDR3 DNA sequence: TGTGCCTGGCGTGAGAATGAGCAGTTCTTC.

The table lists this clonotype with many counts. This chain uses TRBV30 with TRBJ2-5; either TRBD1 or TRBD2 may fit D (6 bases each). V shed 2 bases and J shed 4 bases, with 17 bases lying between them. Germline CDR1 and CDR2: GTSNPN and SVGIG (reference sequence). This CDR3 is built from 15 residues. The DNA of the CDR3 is TGTGCCTGGAGTAAGGGGGGTGAGGATGCAGAGACCCAGTACTTC. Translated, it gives CAWSKGGEDAETQYF.

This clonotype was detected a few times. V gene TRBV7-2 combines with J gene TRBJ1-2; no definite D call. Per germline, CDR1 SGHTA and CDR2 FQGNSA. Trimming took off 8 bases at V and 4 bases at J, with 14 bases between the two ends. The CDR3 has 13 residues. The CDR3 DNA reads TGTGCCAGCGGGTCCCGTCGGATCTATGGCTACACCTTC. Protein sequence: CASGSRRIYGYTF.

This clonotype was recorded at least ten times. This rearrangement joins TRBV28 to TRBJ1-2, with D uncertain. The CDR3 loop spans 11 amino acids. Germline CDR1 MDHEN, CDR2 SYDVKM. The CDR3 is CGTETNYGYTF. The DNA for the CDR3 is TGTGGGACGGAGACAAACTATGGCTACACCTTC.

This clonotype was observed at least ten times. CDR3 region: CASSPVNSNQPQHF. Here the CDR3 DNA reads TGTGCCAGCAGCCCCGTCAATAGCAATCAGCCCCAGCATTTT. The V gene is TRBV6-1, the J gene TRBJ1-5; D remains ambiguous. The germline V gene has CDR1 MNHNS and CDR2 SASEGT. This CDR3 has 14 amino acids. Trimming removed 6 bases at V and 0 bases at J, with 9 bases between.

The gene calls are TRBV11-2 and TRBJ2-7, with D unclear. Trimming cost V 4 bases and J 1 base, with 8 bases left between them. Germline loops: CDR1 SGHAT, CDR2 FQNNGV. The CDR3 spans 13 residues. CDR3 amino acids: CASSYLGSYEQYF. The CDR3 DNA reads TGTGCCAGCAGCTACCTAGGTTCCTACGAGCAGTACTTC.

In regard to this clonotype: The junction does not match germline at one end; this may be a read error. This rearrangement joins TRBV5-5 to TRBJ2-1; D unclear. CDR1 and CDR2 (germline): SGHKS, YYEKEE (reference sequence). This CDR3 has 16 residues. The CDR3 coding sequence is TGTGCCAGCAGCCAAGAACGAGTAGACTCCCACAATGAGCAGTTCTTC. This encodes CASSQERVDSHNEQFF.

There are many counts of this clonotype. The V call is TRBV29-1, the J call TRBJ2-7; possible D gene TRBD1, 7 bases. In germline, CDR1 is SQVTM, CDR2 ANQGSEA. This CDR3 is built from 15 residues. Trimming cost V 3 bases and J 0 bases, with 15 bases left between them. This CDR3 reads CSVEFQGGSSYEQYF. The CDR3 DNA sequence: TGCAGCGTTGAGTTTCAGGGGGGATCCTCCTACGAGCAGTACTTC.

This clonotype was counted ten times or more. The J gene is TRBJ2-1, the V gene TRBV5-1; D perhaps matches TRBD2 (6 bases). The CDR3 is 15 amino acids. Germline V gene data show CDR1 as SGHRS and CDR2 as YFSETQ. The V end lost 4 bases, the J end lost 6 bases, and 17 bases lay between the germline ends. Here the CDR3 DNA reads TGCGCCAGCAGCCTGGAGGGTTCAGCGGCCAATGAGCAGTTCTTC. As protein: CASSLEGSAANEQFF.

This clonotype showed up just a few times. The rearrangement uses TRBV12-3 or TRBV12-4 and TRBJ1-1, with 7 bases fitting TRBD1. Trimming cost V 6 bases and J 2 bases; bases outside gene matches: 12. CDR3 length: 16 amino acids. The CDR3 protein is CASSPPRRGLNTEAFF. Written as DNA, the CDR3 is TGTGCCAGCAGCCCCCCTCGGAGGGGGCTAAACACTGAAGCTTTCTTT.

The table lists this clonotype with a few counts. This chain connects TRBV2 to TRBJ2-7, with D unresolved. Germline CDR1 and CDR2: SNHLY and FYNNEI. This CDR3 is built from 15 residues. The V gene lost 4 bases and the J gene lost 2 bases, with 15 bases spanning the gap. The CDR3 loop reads CASSVLGSPAYEQYF. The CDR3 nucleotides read TGTGCCAGCAGTGTGTTAGGGTCACCCGCCTACGAGCAGTACTTC.

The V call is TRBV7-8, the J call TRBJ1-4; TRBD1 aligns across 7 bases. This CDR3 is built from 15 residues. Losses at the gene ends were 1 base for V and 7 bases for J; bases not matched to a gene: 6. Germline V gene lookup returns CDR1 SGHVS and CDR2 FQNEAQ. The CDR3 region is CASSLDERGPEKLFF. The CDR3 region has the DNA TGTGCCAGCAGCTTAGACGAGAGGGGGCCTGAAAAACTGTTTTTT. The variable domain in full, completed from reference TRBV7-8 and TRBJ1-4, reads GAGVSQSPRYKVAKRGQDVALRCDPISGHVSLFWYQQALGQGPEFLTYFQNEAQLDKSGLPSDRFFAERPEGSVSTLKIQRTQQEDSAVYLCASSLDERGPEKLFFGSGTQLSVL.

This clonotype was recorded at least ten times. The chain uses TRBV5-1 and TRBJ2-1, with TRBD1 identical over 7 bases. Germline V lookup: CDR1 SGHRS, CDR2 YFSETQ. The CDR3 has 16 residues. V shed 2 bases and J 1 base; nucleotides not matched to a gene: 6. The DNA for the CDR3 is TGCGCCAGCAGCTTCGGGACAGAGTCTTCCTACAATGAGCAGTTCTTC. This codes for CASSFGTESSYNEQFF.

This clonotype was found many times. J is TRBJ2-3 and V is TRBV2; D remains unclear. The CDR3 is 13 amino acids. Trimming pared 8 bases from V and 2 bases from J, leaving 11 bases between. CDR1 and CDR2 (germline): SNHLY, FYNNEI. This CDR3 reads CASAAIHTDTQYF. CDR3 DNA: TGTGCCAGCGCAGCTATCCACACAGATACGCAGTATTTT. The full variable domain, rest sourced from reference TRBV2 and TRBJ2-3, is EPEVTQTPSHQVTQMGQEVILRCVPISNHLYFYWYRQILGQKVEFLVSFYNNEISEKSEIFDDQFSVERPDGSNFTLKIRSTKLEDSAMYFCASAAIHTDTQYFGPGTRLTVL.

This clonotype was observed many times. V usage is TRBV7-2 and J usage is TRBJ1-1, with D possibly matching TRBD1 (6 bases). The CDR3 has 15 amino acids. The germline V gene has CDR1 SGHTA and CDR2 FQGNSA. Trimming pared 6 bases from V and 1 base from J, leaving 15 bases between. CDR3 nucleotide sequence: TGTGCCAGCAGACTACTTCTACAGGGGAACACTGAAGCTTTCTTT. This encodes CASRLLLQGNTEAFF.

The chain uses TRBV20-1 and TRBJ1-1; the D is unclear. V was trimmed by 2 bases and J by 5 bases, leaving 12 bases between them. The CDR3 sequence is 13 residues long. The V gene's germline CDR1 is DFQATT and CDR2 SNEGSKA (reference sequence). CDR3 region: CSARIPGETEAFF. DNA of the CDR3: TGCAGTGCTAGAATTCCCGGGGAGACTGAAGCTTTCTTT.

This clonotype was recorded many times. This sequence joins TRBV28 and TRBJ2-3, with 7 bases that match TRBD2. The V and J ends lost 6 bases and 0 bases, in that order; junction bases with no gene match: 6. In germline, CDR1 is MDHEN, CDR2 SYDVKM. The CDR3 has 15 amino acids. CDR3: CASREAGRSTDTQYF. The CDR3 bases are TGTGCCAGCAGAGAAGCGGGACGTAGCACAGATACGCAGTATTTT.

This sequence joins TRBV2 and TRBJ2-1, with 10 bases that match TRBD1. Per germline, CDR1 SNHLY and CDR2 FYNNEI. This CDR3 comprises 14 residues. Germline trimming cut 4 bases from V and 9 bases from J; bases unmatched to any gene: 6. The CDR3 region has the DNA TGTGCCAGCAGTGTTAGGACAGGGGGGTCTGAGCAGTTCTTC. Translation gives CASSVRTGGSEQFF. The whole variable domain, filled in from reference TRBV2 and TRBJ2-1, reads EPEVTQTPSHQVTQMGQEVILRCVPISNHLYFYWYRQILGQKVEFLVSFYNNEISEKSEIFDDQFSVERPDGSNFTLKIRSTKLEDSAMYFCASSVRTGGSEQFFGPGTRLTVL.

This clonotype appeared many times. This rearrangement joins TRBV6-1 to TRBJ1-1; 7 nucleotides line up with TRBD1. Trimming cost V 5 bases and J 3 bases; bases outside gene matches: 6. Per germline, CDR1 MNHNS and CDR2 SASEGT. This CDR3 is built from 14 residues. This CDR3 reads CASSQTGHYTEAFF. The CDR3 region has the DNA TGTGCCAGCAGTCAGACAGGGCATTACACTGAAGCTTTCTTT.

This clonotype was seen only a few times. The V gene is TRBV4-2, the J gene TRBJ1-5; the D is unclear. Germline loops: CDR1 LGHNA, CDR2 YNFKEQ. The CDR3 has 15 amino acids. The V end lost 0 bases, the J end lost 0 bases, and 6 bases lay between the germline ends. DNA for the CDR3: TGTGCCAGCAGCCAAGATAGACATAGCAATCAGCCCCAGCATTTT. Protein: CASSQDRHSNQPQHF.

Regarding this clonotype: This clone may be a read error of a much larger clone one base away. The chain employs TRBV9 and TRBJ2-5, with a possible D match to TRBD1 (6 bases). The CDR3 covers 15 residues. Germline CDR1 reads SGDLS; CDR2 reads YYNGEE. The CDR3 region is CASSVGVGGQEAQYF. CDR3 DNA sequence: TGTGCCAGCAGCGTAGGGGTAGGGGGTCAAGAGGCCCAGTACTTC.

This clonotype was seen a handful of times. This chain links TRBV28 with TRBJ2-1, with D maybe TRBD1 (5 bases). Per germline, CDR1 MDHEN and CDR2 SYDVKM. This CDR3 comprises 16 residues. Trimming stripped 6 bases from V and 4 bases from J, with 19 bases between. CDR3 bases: TGTGCCAGCAGACAACCCGATCAGGGTGAATACAATGAGCAGTTCTTC. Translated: CASRQPDQGEYNEQFF.

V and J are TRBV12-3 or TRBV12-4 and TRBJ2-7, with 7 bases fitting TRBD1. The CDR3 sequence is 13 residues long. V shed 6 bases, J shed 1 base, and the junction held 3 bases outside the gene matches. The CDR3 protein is CASRDRPSYEQYF. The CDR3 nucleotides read TGTGCCAGCAGGGACAGGCCTTCCTACGAGCAGTACTTC.

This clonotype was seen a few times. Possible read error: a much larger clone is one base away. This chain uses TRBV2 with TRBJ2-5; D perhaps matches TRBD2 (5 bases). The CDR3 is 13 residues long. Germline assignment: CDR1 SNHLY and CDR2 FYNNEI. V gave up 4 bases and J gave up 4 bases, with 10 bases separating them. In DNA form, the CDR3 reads TGTGCCAGCAGTGGCGGACTGGGAGAGACCCAGTACTTC. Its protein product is CASSGGLGETQYF.